This section outlines one T cell receptor beta chain sequence together with its context. This clonotype was recorded at least ten times. This clone's antigen is unknown. Per-base qualities were not stored, and no clone one base away is much larger. This specimen comes from a study of regulatory T cells in long-lasting Graves disease (dated by TCRdb to about 2021). Context from the whole study: Newly diagnosed Graves' disease patients had taken antithyroid drugs for less than 3 months. Peripheral blood TCR sequencing and RNA sequencing compared persistent Graves' disease patients with newly diagnosed Graves' disease patients. The study was conducted in China and was registered as a clinical trial. TCR sequencing covered around 13 persistent and around 20 newly diagnosed Graves' disease patients, approximately 33 samples in total. Here is what the overall study found, with its caveats: Persistent Graves' disease patients showed lower TCR Shannon entropy and fewer highly expanded clones than newly diagnosed patients, suggesting clonal expansion. TRBV28, TRBJ1-2 and TRBJ2-5 were preferentially used in persistent disease, while TRBV20-1 and TRBJ2-1 were favored in newly diagnosed disease. Sequencing and analysis were limited to the TCR beta chain. The authors acknowledged the small sample size as a limitation that may reduce accuracy. Persistent patients shared more public clonotypes among themselves (2,741) than newly diagnosed patients did (more than 850). The study examined only peripheral blood because the primary lesion, thyroid tissue, could not be accessed.

Libraries were made using multiplex PCR. The run used an Illumina HiSeq 4000. iRepertoire HTBI primers and Arm-PCR amplification of CDR3 regions were used to construct TCR beta libraries. Before sequencing, the PCR products underwent gel purification. The original methods were these. Gene usage analysis of CDR3 amino acid clonotypes relied on the 62 TRBV and 14 TRBJ segments identified across samples. COPE and FqMerger were used to merge the filtered high-quality paired reads into contigs. BLAST was used to align contigs to IMGT TRBV, TRBD and TRBJ reference genes, with CDR3 defined following IMGT. Any clonotype with a frequency above 0.1% was classified as a highly expanded clone. Shannon entropy served as the measure of repertoire diversity, while the Gini coefficient captured V-J evenness. Public clonotypes were defined as clonotypes shared by more than one individual. TCRdb redid the processing of the public reads, applying fastp at Q25 and MiXCR, and retained in-frame beta chains. Under each unique CDR3 protein, matching rows form one entry showing the most common genes and DNA. In this record, the V and J calls reflect TCRdb's handling and not the investigators' own analysis. The sample includes approximately 400,000 distinct CDR3 sequences, with 15% observed a single time. Of the sample, 16% falls within the top ten clones.

Sample time point, as interpreted from the label and publication: newly diagnosed GD, antithyroid drugs for less than 3 months. For both TCR sequencing and RNA sequencing, RNA was extracted from PBMCs in TRIzol. The diagnosis of Graves' disease followed American Thyroid Association guidelines. The patients came from an endocrinology department in Xi'an, China. Each patient gave approximately 9 milliliters of peripheral blood, collected in an EDTA anticoagulant tube. Ficoll Paque Plus density gradient separation was used to isolate PBMCs, and no additional T cell sorting was done. An Agilent 2100 Bioanalyzer and agarose gel were used to assess RNA quality, and a NanoDrop 2000 was used to measure RNA concentration. V drops 8 bases and J drops 3 bases, leaving 10 bases in between. The CDR1 and CDR2 encoded by the germline V gene are SNHLY and FYNNEI. Inclusive of the bounding cysteine and phenylalanine, the CDR3 is 13 residues long. The kept DNA is CDR3 alone, 39 bases in frame from the first base.

This sample was also put to use in a study of T cells in Graves' hyperthyroidism and ophthalmopathy. As that second paper reports: Graves' hyperthyroidism was defined as stable when no progression to ophthalmopathy occurred over 18 months of follow-up. Hyperthyroidism patients were newly diagnosed, with disease duration under 2 months, and aged 18 to 65 years. The study excluded patients with uncontrolled infections, other autoimmune diseases, pregnancy or lactation. Diagnoses relied on clinical symptoms, serum thyroxine and TRAb, thyroid ultrasound and orbital computed tomography. A first-round RT-PCR of the TCR CDR3 used the HTBI primer set with the Qiagen OneStep RT-PCR kit. Blood samples also contained most of the expanded thyroid clonotypes (frequency above 0.001), which suggests that blood repertoires may reflect thyroid immune responses. A 13 V-J signature model separated ophthalmopathy from stable hyperthyroidism, with 87.88% sensitivity and roughly 82% specificity in cross-validation and 80%/75% in testing. In validation, the model predicted progression to ophthalmopathy with approximately 70% sensitivity and 72% to 85% specificity, a median of roughly seven months before onset. To identify TCR V-J signatures that set the groups apart, the researchers used a discovery cohort of approximately 98 patients, made up of under 50 with Graves' ophthalmopathy and some 55 with stable Graves' hyperthyroidism. Prospective prediction of ophthalmopathy was tested in an independent validation cohort of under 20 hyperthyroidism patients and 17 patients who later progressed to ophthalmopathy. For training and testing, the 100 or so patients in the discovery cohort were randomly divided in a 7:3 ratio. Thyroid tissue and blood T-cell repertoires from about 6 Graves' hyperthyroidism patients were also compared in the study. Following sampling, methimazole starting at 30 mg daily was given to hyperthyroidism patients, and high-dose intravenous methylprednisolone was given to ophthalmopathy patients. Libraries were constructed in a second round of multiplex PCR, after which size selection and purification were performed. Sequencing of the libraries was done on an Illumina HiSeq2000 using paired-end 100 bp reads. Raw data were processed with SOAPnuke, discarding reads with adapters, uncalled bases, mean Phred below 15, or no exact constant-primer or identifier match. COPE v1.2.5 was used to merge high-quality paired reads, and clonotypes were defined as unique nucleotide sequences. Clonotypes were aligned to IMGT TRBV, TRBD and TRBJ reference segments using MiTCR v1.1. Analysis was restricted to V-J combinations with a frequency above 0.0001, which covered 99.2% of repertoires. The TCS score was defined as F50 (clonal expansion) divided by E x V (chaos), with BLOSUM62-based TCRdist calculated between CDR3 peptides within each V-J. Welch's t-statistics and random forest reduced several hundred V-J features to 10 to 15, which were used in a naive Bayes classifier (R e1071). No statistical method was used to set the sample size in advance, and investigators knew the group allocation. The paper reports TCR Vbeta CDR3 sequencing of more than 120 peripheral blood samples: around 45 ophthalmopathy, 75 to 80 hyperthyroidism and roughly 17 progressor patients.

Sequenced here: peripheral blood mononuclear cells (PBMCs), sampled at new diagnosis, from a patient treated with antithyroid drugs. This clonotype was sampled from a woman younger than 45 with Graves disease. Donor details come from another sample of the same person, matched by shared clones. The V gene is TRBV2 and the J gene is TRBJ2-2; no D gene can be assigned with confidence. The nucleotides read TGTGCCAGCCTCCCTCCCTACACCGGGGAGCTGTTTTTT. Translated, it gives CASLPPYTGELFF.